The sequence of this T cell receptor (beta chain) was determined in a study of T cell responses to AZD1222 COVID-19 vaccine. Notes on the study in general: White British people made up most donors, females outnumbered males, and clonal diversity was possibly underestimated. The peak T cell response came first, and repertoires were sampled only after it. Vaccine-associated CD4 TCRs ranged over spike, dominating at 160-218 and 743-854. Spike-specific TCR breadth and depth rose after two AZD1222 doses.

This CDR3 has 14 amino acids. V was pared by 1 base and J by 5 bases, with 12 bases between. Germline V gene sequence: CDR1 SGHTA, CDR2 FQGNSA. Worth noting for this clone: Its antigen remains unknown.

Sequencing used immunoSEQ multiplex PCR; TCRdb keeps in-frame clones, though not all of them. Of more than 80,000 clones listed, 88% were seen once; the top ten hold around a tenth. This chain connects TRBV7-2 to TRBJ2-7; D is unclear. The material sequenced was peripheral blood, taken on day 0 of MenACWY control vaccination. This receptor was identified in an adult in good health. This CDR3 reads CASSLVGRVDEQYF. The CDR3 DNA reads as TGTGCCAGCAGCTTAGTCGGCAGAGTCGACGAGCAGTACTTC.